Each of the 22 T cell receptor beta chains below was sequenced from the same sample in a study of blood T cells in healthy people across ages. A second PCR, run for roughly 7 to 11 cycles, used a sample-barcoded 5' primer plus a J-beta primer mix. TCRdb fed the 5' RACE reads into MiXCR, producing one record per CDR3 protein. Of roughly 900,000 distinct CDR3 sequences detected, about 44% appear once; the ten largest clones hold under 15%. Sequenced: blood. The receptors were sampled from a young man in good health.

This clonotype was counted once. The chain uses TRBV3-1 and TRBJ1-2; D is undetermined. V was cut by 1 base and J by 9 bases, with 15 bases left in between. Germline V gene lookup returns CDR1 LGHDT and CDR2 YNNKEL (reference sequence). The CDR3 contains 14 residues. CDR3 protein: CASSQVGRYSSYTF. CDR3 in DNA: TGTGCCAGCAGCCAAGTCGGACGGTATTCGAGCTACACCTTC. Drawing the rest from reference TRBV3-1 and TRBJ1-2, the complete variable domain is DTAVSQTPKYLVTQMGNDKSIKCEQNLGHDTMYWYKQDSKKFLKIMFSYNNKELIINETVPNRFSPKSPDKAHLNLHINSLELGDSAVYFCASSQVGRYSSYTFGSGTRLTVV.

The gene calls are TRBV10-3 and TRBJ1-2; tentative D call: TRBD1 (6 bases). CDR1 and CDR2 from the germline V gene are ENHRY and SYGVKD. V lost 1 base to trimming and J lost 0 bases, with 6 bases between them. The CDR3 runs 14 residues. CDR3 sequence reads: CAISEYRANYGYTF. CDR3 bases: TGTGCCATCAGTGAGTACAGGGCTAACTATGGCTACACCTTC.

The V gene is TRBV7-9, the J gene TRBJ2-3; 9 bases line up with TRBD1. CDR3 length equals 14 residues. Germline V CDR1 and CDR2: SEHNR, FQNEAQ (reference sequence). V gave up 7 bases and J gave up 2 bases; unmatched junction bases: 4. The CDR3 bases are TGTGCCAGCATTGGACAGGGGATCACAGATACGCAGTATTTT. Residues: CASIGQGITDTQYF.

This clonotype has just a few counts. The V and J genes are TRBV5-6 and TRBJ2-7; 8 nucleotides line up with TRBD2. The CDR3 sequence is 16 residues long. The trim removed 1 base at V and 0 bases at J, leaving 6 bases unmatched. Germline loops: CDR1 SGHDT, CDR2 YYEEEE. CDR3 in amino acids: CASSLLVGTSSYEQYF. The CDR3 bases are TGTGCCAGCAGCTTGTTAGTAGGGACTAGCTCCTACGAGCAGTACTTC.

This clonotype has just a few counts. The chain combines TRBV10-3 with TRBJ2-1, with D unclear. CDR1 ENHRY and CDR2 SYGVKD come from the germline V gene. CDR3 size: 13 residues. Deletions cut 2 bases from V and 2 bases from J, with 4 bases between. The DNA for the CDR3 is TGTGCCATCAGTGAGAACACCTACAATGAGCAGTTCTTC. Translating it yields CAISENTYNEQFF.

The rearrangement joins TRBV27 to TRBJ2-4; D gene unclear. The CDR3 is 12 amino acids. Germline V gene sequence: CDR1 MNHEY, CDR2 SMNVEV (reference sequence). Trimming took 7 bases from V and 4 from J, leaving 8 bases between them. The CDR3 loop is CASTGRKNIQYF. CDR3 in DNA: TGTGCCAGCACCGGAAGGAAAAACATTCAGTACTTC.

This chain links TRBV7-9 with TRBJ2-3; 8 nucleotides align to TRBD2. The CDR3 extends over 15 amino acids. J gave up 2 bases and V 7 bases, and 8 bases lay outside the gene matches. From germline, CDR1 is SEHNR and CDR2 FQNEAQ (reference sequence). The CDR3 is CASTWVAGHTDTQYF. The DNA of the CDR3 is TGTGCCAGCACTTGGGTAGCGGGGCACACAGATACGCAGTATTTT.

This clonotype was seen a handful of times. V usage is TRBV6-1 and J usage is TRBJ2-3; D possibly corresponds to TRBD1 (6 bases). In germline, CDR1 is MNHNS, CDR2 SASEGT. The CDR3 extends over 13 amino acids. V was clipped by 4 bases and J by 5 bases, with 10 bases between them. The CDR3 nucleotides are TGTGCCAGCAGTGCGCAGGGGTTAGATACGCAGTATTTT. Its translation is CASSAQGLDTQYF.

This clonotype was seen ten or more times. The genes are TRBV5-1 and TRBJ2-1; D ambiguous. Germline values: CDR1 SGHRS, CDR2 YFSETQ. V was clipped by 0 bases and J by 1 base, with 8 bases between them. The CDR3 length is 15 residues. The CDR3, as DNA: TGCGCCAGCAGCTTGGAGTCAGCATCCTACAATGAGCAGTTCTTC. Translation: CASSLESASYNEQFF.

This clonotype was detected ten times or more. The gene calls are TRBV5-1 and TRBJ2-1, with D possibly TRBD2 on 6 matching bases. Looked up from germline, CDR1 is SGHRS and CDR2 is YFSETQ. This CDR3 contains 14 residues. Trimming cost V 3 bases and J 4 bases, with 11 bases left between them. CDR3 loop: CASSSGSGYNEQFF. DNA for the CDR3: TGCGCCAGCAGCTCCGGGAGCGGATACAATGAGCAGTTCTTC.

V is TRBV14 and J is TRBJ1-2; TRBD1 might be the D (6 bases). V was cut by 7 bases and J by 8 bases, with 17 bases left in between. The CDR3 totals 13 residues. The germline V gene has CDR1 SGHDN and CDR2 FVKESK. This CDR3 reads CASTNGRGGGYTF. Here the CDR3 DNA reads TGTGCCAGCACCAACGGCAGGGGAGGAGGCTACACCTTC.

This clonotype occurred a few times. This chain links TRBV4-1 with TRBJ2-1; TRBD2 matches at 7 bases. Germline V gives CDR1 MGHRA, CDR2 YSYEKL. This CDR3 contains 14 residues. The junction had 7 bases not matched to a gene; V was cut back by 8 bases and J by 3 bases. The CDR3 is CASGSGVIYNEQFF. The DNA of the CDR3 is TGCGCCAGCGGGAGCGGGGTCATCTACAATGAGCAGTTCTTC.

This chain connects TRBV6-6 to TRBJ2-3; D gene unclear. The CDR3 spans 14 residues. Trimming removed 0 bases at V and 3 bases at J, with 7 bases between. Germline V lookup: CDR1 MNHNY, CDR2 SVGAGI (reference sequence). The CDR3 nucleotides read TGTGCCAGCAGTTACTCGGCTAGGACAGATACGCAGTATTTT. This translates into CASSYSARTDTQYF.

This clonotype has just one count. V usage is TRBV10-3 and J usage is TRBJ2-3, with TRBD1 as a possible D gene (6 bases). V was clipped by 2 bases and J by 0 bases, with 9 bases between them. Germline-derived CDR1 and CDR2 are ENHRY and SYGVKD. This CDR3 contains 15 residues. The CDR3 reads CAISEGTTSTDTQYF. The CDR3 bases are TGTGCCATCAGTGAGGGGACAACGAGCACAGATACGCAGTATTTT.

This chain links TRBV24-1 with TRBJ2-3; TRBD2 matches at 8 bases. CDR1 and CDR2 (germline): KGHDR, SFDVKD. CDR3 length: 18 amino acids. The V gene end was trimmed by 4 bases and the J gene end by 3 bases; junction bases not matched to a gene: 14. CDR3 nucleotide sequence: TGTGCCACCAGTGACCCGTACAGCGGGGGAGCTTCTACAGATACGCAGTATTTT. Its protein product is CATSDPYSGGASTDTQYF.

In regard to this clonotype: The germline gene is not matched at one end of the junction; a read error may be the cause. The CDR3 nucleotides are TGCGCCAGCAGCCAAGCTGGACAGGGAACAGATGCGCAGTATTTT. It codes for CASSQAGQGTDAQYF. The chain has TRBV4-1 and TRBJ2-3; TRBD1 matches at 8 bases. The CDR3 loop spans 15 amino acids. Germline V gene lookup returns CDR1 MGHRA and CDR2 YSYEKL.

This clonotype was recorded a few times. The chain joins TRBV7-9 to TRBJ2-7; 8 nucleotides match TRBD2. Germline V gene data show CDR1 as SEHNR and CDR2 as FQNEAQ (reference sequence). V lost 0 bases to trimming and J lost 4 bases; unmatched junction nucleotides: 8. CDR3 length: 16 amino acids. CDR3 residues: CASSLAAGLASYEQYF. CDR3 coding DNA: TGTGCCAGCAGCTTAGCTGCAGGACTAGCTTCTTACGAGCAGTACTTC. The full variable domain, in which reference TRBV7-9 and TRBJ2-7 provide the parts outside the CDR3, is DTGVSQNPRHKITKRGQNVTFRCDPISEHNRLYWYRQTLGQGPEFLTYFQNEAQLEKSRLLSDRFSAERPKGSFSTLEIQRTEQGDSAMYLCASSLAAGLASYEQYFGPGTRLTVT.

CDR3 sequence: CASSPPAGGTDTQYF. The CDR3, as DNA: TGTGCCAGCAGCCCCCCAGCAGGGGGCACAGATACGCAGTATTTT. This chain connects TRBV28 to TRBJ2-3, with TRBD1 as a possible D gene (6 bases). Germline CDR1 reads MDHEN; CDR2 reads SYDVKM. CDR3 length: 15 residues. Trimming took off 6 bases at V and 1 base at J, with 14 bases between the two ends.

This clonotype was recorded a few times. This chain connects TRBV29-1 to TRBJ2-3; 10 bases fit TRBD1. Germline V gene sequence: CDR1 SQVTM, CDR2 ANQGSEA. Germline trimming cut 5 bases from V and 3 bases from J; bases unmatched to any gene: 5. This CDR3 is built from 14 residues. The CDR3 spells CSVTTGGMTDTQYF. DNA for the CDR3: TGCAGCGTTACGACAGGGGGCATGACAGATACGCAGTATTTT.

The chain combines TRBV20-1 with TRBJ1-1, with unresolved D. Trimming took 1 base from V and 0 from J, leaving 9 bases between them. CDR3 length: 14 amino acids. Looked up from germline, CDR1 is DFQATT and CDR2 is SNEGSKA (reference sequence). CDR3 residues: CSARGTTMNTEAFF. The CDR3 coding sequence is TGCAGTGCTAGAGGGACTACCATGAACACTGAAGCTTTCTTT.

The J gene is TRBJ1-6, the V gene TRBV7-6; D might be TRBD1 (5 bases). Trimming took 5 bases from V and 8 from J, leaving 16 bases between them. From germline, CDR1 is SGHVS and CDR2 FNYEAQ. The CDR3 has 15 residues. The CDR3 region is CASSPLAGTDSPLHF. CDR3 nucleotides: TGTGCCAGCAGCCCACTGGCAGGGACGGATTCACCCCTCCACTTT. Based on the CDR3 plus reference TRBV7-6 and TRBJ1-6, the full variable domain is GAGVSQSPRYKVTKRGQDVALRCDPISGHVSLYWYRQALGQGPEFLTYFNYEAQQDKSGLPNDRFSAERPEGSISTLTIQRTEQRDSAMYRCASSPLAGTDSPLHFGNGTRLTVT.

This clonotype has only a few counts. The V gene is TRBV6-5, the J gene TRBJ2-3, with TRBD2 matching over 8 bases. The CDR3 has 16 amino acids. Germline trimming cut 6 bases from V and 1 base from J; bases unmatched to any gene: 9. Germline V CDR1 and CDR2: MNHEY, SVGAGI. CDR3 sequence: CASSPGGAGGTDTQYF. In DNA, the CDR3 is TGTGCCAGCAGCCCCGGAGGAGCGGGAGGCACAGATACGCAGTATTTT.